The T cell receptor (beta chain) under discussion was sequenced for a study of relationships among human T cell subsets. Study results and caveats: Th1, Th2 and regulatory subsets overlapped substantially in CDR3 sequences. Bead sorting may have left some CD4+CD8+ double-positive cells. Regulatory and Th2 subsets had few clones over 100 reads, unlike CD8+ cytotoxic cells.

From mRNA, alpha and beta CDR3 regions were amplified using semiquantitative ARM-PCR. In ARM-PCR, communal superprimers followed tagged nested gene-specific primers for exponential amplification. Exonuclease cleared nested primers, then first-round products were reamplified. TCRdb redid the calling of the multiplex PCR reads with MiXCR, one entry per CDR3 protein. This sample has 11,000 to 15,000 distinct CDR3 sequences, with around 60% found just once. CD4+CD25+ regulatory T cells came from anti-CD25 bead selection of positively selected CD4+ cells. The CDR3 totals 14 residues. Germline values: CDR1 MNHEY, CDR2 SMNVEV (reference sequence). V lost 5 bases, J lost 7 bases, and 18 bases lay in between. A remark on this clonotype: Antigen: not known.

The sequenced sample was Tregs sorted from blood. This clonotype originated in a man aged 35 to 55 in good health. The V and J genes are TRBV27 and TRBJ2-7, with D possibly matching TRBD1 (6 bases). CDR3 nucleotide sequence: TGTGCCAGCAGTCTTATAGGGGGAGTTGGTGAGCAGTACTTC. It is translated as CASSLIGGVGEQYF.